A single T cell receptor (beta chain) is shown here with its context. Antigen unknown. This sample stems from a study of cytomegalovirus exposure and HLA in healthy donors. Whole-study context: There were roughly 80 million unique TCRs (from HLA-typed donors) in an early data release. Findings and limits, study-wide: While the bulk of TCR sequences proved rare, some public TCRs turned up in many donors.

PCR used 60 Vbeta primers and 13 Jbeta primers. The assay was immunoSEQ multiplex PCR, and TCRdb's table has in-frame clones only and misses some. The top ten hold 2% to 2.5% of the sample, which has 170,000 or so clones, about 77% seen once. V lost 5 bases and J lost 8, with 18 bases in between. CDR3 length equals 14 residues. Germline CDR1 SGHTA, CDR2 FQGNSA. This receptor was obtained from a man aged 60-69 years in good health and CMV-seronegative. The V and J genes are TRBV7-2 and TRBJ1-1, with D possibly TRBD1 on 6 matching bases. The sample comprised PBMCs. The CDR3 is CASSLRQVPMEAFF. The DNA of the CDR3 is TGTGCCAGCAGCCTAAGACAGGTCCCGATGGAAGCTTTCTTT.